Presented here are 5 T cell receptor beta chains from one specimen sequenced in a study of blood T cell repertoires in COVID-19. TCRdb keeps only in-frame clones here, not all; method: immunoSEQ multiplex PCR. The data contain about 160,000 clones, about 83% of them seen just once; the ten biggest clones take up roughly 13%. The specimen sequenced was peripheral blood. The receptors stem from a woman of 80 years or more with acute or convalescent COVID-19.

This clone was seen once. CDR3 amino acids: CASTTRLANTDTQYF. As DNA, the CDR3 is TGCGCCAGCACTACCCGACTAGCCAACACAGATACGCAGTATTTT. The chain links TRBV5-1 to TRBJ2-3, with 7 positions matching TRBD2. V shed 6 bases and J 2 bases; nucleotides not matched to a gene: 9. Per the germline V gene, CDR1 is SGHRS and CDR2 is YFSETQ. CDR3 size: 15 residues.

The chain uses TRBV24-1 and TRBJ2-3; D is possibly TRBD2 (5 bases). CDR1 and CDR2 from the germline V gene are KGHDR and SFDVKD. The CDR3 sequence is 14 residues long. V lost 5 bases and J lost 0, with 8 bases in between. CDR3 region: CATSVSSSTDTQYF. CDR3 sequence (DNA): TGTGCCACCAGTGTTTCTAGCAGCACAGATACGCAGTATTTT.

This chain joins TRBV28 and TRBJ1-1; D gene unclear. The germline CDR1 and CDR2 sequences are MDHEN and SYDVKM. The CDR3 length is 13 residues. The V and J ends lost 2 bases and 4 bases respectively, with 8 bases between them. CDR3 amino acids: CASSLGRSTEAFF. Written as DNA, the CDR3 is TGTGCCAGCAGTTTAGGTAGGAGCACTGAAGCTTTCTTT.

The chain employs TRBV7-2 and TRBJ2-1; the match to TRBD2 covers 11 bases. Trimming took 5 bases from V and 5 from J; bases not matched to a gene: 2. The CDR3 is made up of 14 amino acids. Looked up from germline, CDR1 is SGHTA and CDR2 is FQGNSA. CDR3: CASSPSGGHNEQFF. The CDR3 DNA sequence: TGTGCCAGCAGCCCTAGCGGGGGGCACAATGAGCAGTTCTTC. The full variable domain, rest sourced from reference TRBV7-2 and TRBJ2-1, is GAGVSQSPSNKVTEKGKDVELRCDPISGHTALYWYRQSLGQGLEFLIYFQGNSAPDKSGLPSDRFSAERTGGSVSTLTIQRTQQEDSAVYLCASSPSGGHNEQFFGPGTRLTVL.

This rearrangement joins TRBV5-4 to TRBJ1-3; 7 bases are a match to TRBD1. This CDR3 contains 16 residues. Germline V gives CDR1 SGHNT, CDR2 YYREEE (reference sequence). Losses at the gene ends were 0 bases for V and 0 bases for J; bases not matched to a gene: 3. The CDR3 nucleotides read TGTGCCAGCAGCTTGGCGGGACAGATCTCTGGAAACACCATATATTTT. Protein: CASSLAGQISGNTIYF.